This is a list of T cell receptor beta chains from one sample in a study of CD8 T cells in Susac syndrome. TCRdb passed the immunoSEQ multiplex PCR reads through MiXCR, listing each CDR3 protein once. Seen here are 150,000 to 250,000 distinct CDR3 sequences, 90% to 95% observed once, and the top ten hold about 0.09%. Material for sequencing was CD4+ T cells from PBMCs. All receptors derive from a human donor with multiple sclerosis. CDR3s include the opening cysteine and the closing phenylalanine or tryptophan. A D gene is named only where the DNA matches it firmly. Size values are once, few and many counts, or a class for expanded clones, and some rows have none.

V gene,J gene,D gene,clone size,CDR3 protein,CDR3 DNA
TRBV10-3,TRBJ2-7,TRBD1,-,CAISPGTALPAYEQYF,TGTGCCATCAGTCCTGGGACAGCATTACCCGCCTACGAGCAGTACTTC
TRBV27,TRBJ1-2,-,-,CASSLRPHRNYGYTF,TGTGCCAGCAGTTTACGGCCTCACAGGAACTATGGCTACACCTTC
TRBV20-1,TRBJ2-5,TRBD2,-,CSARDRAYGGSQETQYF,TGCAGTGCTAGAGATCGGGCGTACGGGGGGTCCCAAGAGACCCAGTACTTC
TRBV12-3/TRBV12-4,TRBJ1-1,-,-,CASREGMNTEAFF,TGTGCCAGCAGGGAGGGCATGAACACTGAAGCTTTCTTT
TRBV15,TRBJ2-6,-,-,CATSTMTGANVLTF,TGTGCCACCAGCACGATGACCGGGGCCAACGTCCTGACTTTC
TRBV27,TRBJ2-7,-,-,CASSWSTRYEQYF,TGTGCCAGCAGTTGGAGTACCCGGTACGAGCAGTACTTC
TRBV4-1,TRBJ2-1,-,once,CASSLGPWNEQFF,TGCGCCAGCAGCCTCGGACCATGGAATGAGCAGTTCTTC
TRBV29-1,TRBJ2-1,-,-,CSSHAYGFGNEQFF,TGCAGCTCCCACGCCTACGGCTTTGGCAATGAGCAGTTCTTC
TRBV24-1,TRBJ2-2,-,-,CATSDSDTGELFF,TGTGCCACCAGTGATTCTGACACCGGGGAGCTGTTTTTT
TRBV7-9,TRBJ2-3,-,-,CASSLGTLSTDTQYF,TGTGCCAGCAGCTTAGGAACTCTCAGCACAGATACGCAGTATTTT
TRBV7-9,TRBJ1-1,-,-,CASSFDFTERTEAFF,TGTGCCAGCAGCTTCGACTTCACGGAGCGTACTGAAGCTTTCTTT
TRBV29-1,TRBJ1-3,-,-,CSGCFGGSGNTIYF,TGCAGCGGTTGTTTTGGAGGCTCTGGAAACACCATATATTTT
TRBV3-1,TRBJ1-2,TRBD1,-,CASSQPGQGNRYTF,TGTGCCAGCAGCCAACCCGGACAGGGTAATCGCTACACCTTC
TRBV24-1,TRBJ2-2,-,-,CATSEPGSNTGELFF,TGTGCCACCAGTGAGCCGGGATCTAACACCGGGGAGCTGTTTTTT
TRBV30,TRBJ1-5,-,-,CAWSTGASNQPQHF,TGTGCCTGGAGTACGGGAGCTAGCAATCAGCCCCAGCATTTT
TRBV19,TRBJ2-1,TRBD1,-,CASRGLQGANNEQFF,TGTGCCAGTCGGGGCCTACAGGGGGCAAACAATGAGCAGTTCTTC
TRBV3-1,TRBJ2-1,-,-,CASSQDRAEQFF,TGTGCCAGCAGCCAAGATCGCGCTGAGCAGTTCTTC
TRBV20-1,TRBJ1-4,-,-,CSARVVGRGKSEKLFF,TGCAGTGCTAGAGTGGTGGGCCGGGGCAAGAGTGAAAAACTGTTTTTT
TRBV7-2,TRBJ2-1,-,-,CASSSYKVAYNEQFF,TGTGCCAGCAGCTCATACAAGGTCGCCTACAATGAGCAGTTCTTC
TRBV9,TRBJ2-1,-,-,CASSIQGNEQFF,TGTGCCAGCAGCATCCAGGGAAATGAGCAGTTCTTC
TRBV7-9,TRBJ1-6,-,once,CASSLELGPLHF,TGTGCCAGCAGCTTAGAGCTCGGACCCCTCCACTTT
TRBV7-9,TRBJ2-2,-,-,CASQYTGELFF,TGTGCCAGCCAGTACACCGGGGAGCTGTTTTTT
TRBV20-1,TRBJ1-4,-,-,CSAKLRVYEKLFF,TGCAGTGCTAAGCTCAGGGTGTATGAAAAACTGTTTTTT
TRBV7-9,TRBJ2-3,TRBD2,-,CASSPSGGSDTQYF,TGTGCCAGCAGCCCTAGCGGGGGTTCAGATACGCAGTATTTT
TRBV30,TRBJ2-7,TRBD1,-,CAWSVRTGPRGQYF,TGTGCCTGGAGTGTTCGGACAGGGCCCAGAGGGCAGTACTTC
TRBV7-9,TRBJ2-7,-,-,CASSAGGPYEQYF,TGTGCCAGCAGCGCCGGGGGGCCCTACGAGCAGTACTTC
TRBV5-1,TRBJ2-5,TRBD2,-,CASSLAWTSGGSQTTQYF,TGCGCCAGCAGCTTGGCCTGGACTAGCGGGGGTTCTCAGACGACCCAGTACTTC